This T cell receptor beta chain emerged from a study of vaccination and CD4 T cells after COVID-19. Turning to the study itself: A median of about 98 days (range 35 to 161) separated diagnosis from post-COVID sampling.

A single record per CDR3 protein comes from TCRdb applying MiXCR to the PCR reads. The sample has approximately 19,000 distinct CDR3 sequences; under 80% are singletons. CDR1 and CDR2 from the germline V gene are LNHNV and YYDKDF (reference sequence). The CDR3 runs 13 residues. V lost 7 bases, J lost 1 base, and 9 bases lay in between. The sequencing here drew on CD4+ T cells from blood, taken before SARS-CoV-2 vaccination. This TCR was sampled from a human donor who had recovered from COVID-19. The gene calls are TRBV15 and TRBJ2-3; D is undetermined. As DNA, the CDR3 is TGTGCCACCACCCTTGGGCGCACAGATACGCAGTATTTT. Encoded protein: CATTLGRTDTQYF.